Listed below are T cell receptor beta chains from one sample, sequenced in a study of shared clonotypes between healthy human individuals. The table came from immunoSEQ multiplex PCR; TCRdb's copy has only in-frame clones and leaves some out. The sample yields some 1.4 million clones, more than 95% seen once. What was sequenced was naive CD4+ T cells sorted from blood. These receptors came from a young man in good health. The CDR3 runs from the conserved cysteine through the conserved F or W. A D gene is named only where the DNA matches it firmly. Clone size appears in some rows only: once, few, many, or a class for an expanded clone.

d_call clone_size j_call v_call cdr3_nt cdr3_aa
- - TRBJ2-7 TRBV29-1 TGCAGCGTCGGAGTGGGACACCCGATGAGTATAGGCGAGCAGTACTTC CSVGVGHPMSIGEQYF
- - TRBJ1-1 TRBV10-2 TGCGCCAGCAGATCGGGGGGGAGTATGAACACTGAAGCTTTCTTT CASRSGGSMNTEAFF
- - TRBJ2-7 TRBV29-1 TGCAGCGAACTCCCAAGGAGGCAGCCTAGCTCCTACGAGCAGTACTTC CSELPRRQPSSYEQYF
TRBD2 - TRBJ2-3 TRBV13 TGTGCCAGCAGCCTAGGGAGGAGAACTAGCGGGAGCCGGAGGACAGATACGCAGTATTTT CASSLGRRTSGSRRTDTQYF
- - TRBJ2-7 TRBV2 TGTGCCAGCAGTTCCCCGGGACAAAGGGACGAGCAGTACTTC CASSSPGQRDEQYF
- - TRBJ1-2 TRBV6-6 TGTGCCAGCAGTTACTCGATTGCAGATGGCTACACCTTC CASSYSIADGYTF
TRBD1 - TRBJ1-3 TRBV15 TGTGCCACCAGCAGAAGACAGGGCCACACCATATATTTT CATSRRQGHTIYF
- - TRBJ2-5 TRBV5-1 TGCGCCAGCAGCTTCAGATTGGGTCATAGGACCGGACAAGAGACCCAGTACTTC CASSFRLGHRTGQETQYF
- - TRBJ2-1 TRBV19 TGTGCCAGTAGTATTATGGGGGGATCAACTAACAATGAGCAGTTCTTC CASSIMGGSTNNEQFF
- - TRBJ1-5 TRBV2 TGTGCCAGCAGCAACCGAGGACACGGCAATCAGCCCCAGCATTTT CASSNRGHGNQPQHF
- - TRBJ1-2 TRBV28 TGTGCCAGCGGCCCCCCCCTACTACACTATGGCTACACCTTC CASGPPLLHYGYTF
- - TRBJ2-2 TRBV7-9 TGTGCCAGCAGCCCCGGGGAGCTGTTTTTT CASSPGELFF
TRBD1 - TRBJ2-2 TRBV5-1 TGCGCCAGCAGCTTAACAGGGGGTGAAACCGGGGAGCTGTTTTTT CASSLTGGETGELFF
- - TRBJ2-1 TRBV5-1 TGCGCCAGCATCCCCTTGGTAGCGGAGGGACACAATGAGCAGTTCTTC CASIPLVAEGHNEQFF
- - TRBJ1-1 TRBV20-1 TGCAGTGCTAGAGTAGCAAAAGAAGCTTTCTTT CSARVAKEAFF
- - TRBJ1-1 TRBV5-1 TGCGCCAGCAGCTTGGGGGTGGAGGGGTTGATTGAAGCTTTCTTT CASSLGVEGLIEAFF
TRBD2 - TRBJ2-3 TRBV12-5 TGTGCTAGTGGTTTTCAAGGGGCCGGGAGGGTCCCAGATACGCAGTATTTT CASGFQGAGRVPDTQYF
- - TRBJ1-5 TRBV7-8 TGTGCCAGCAGCTCCCGGGTGGGTCGTAATCAGCCCCAGCATTTT CASSSRVGRNQPQHF
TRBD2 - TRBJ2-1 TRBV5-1 TGCGCCAGCAGCCCCGGGACTAGCAGCTACAATGAGCAGTTCTTC CASSPGTSSYNEQFF
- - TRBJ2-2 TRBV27 TGTGCCAGCAGTTTTGGAGGCCCCGGGGAGCTGTTTTTT CASSFGGPGELFF
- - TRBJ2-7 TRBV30 TGTGCCTGGAGCCTAGGGGTCTCTTCCCTGGGCGAGCAGTACTTC CAWSLGVSSLGEQYF
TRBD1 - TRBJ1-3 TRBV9 TGTGCCAGCAGCGTAAGGGGACAGGGTACGGTTGGAAACACCATATATTTT CASSVRGQGTVGNTIYF
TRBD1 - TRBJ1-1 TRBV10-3 TGTGCCATCAGGGGACAGGGAGGCACTGAAGCTTTCTTT CAIRGQGGTEAFF
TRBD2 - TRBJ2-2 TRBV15 TGTGCCACCAGCAACTTAGGGGGTAGCGGGGTGAACACCGGGGAGCTGTTTTTT CATSNLGGSGVNTGELFF
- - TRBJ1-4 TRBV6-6 TGTGCCAGCAGTTATGCCCGTTCGGCTAATGAAAAACTGTTTTTT CASSYARSANEKLFF
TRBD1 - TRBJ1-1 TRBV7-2 TGTGCCAGCAGCCTGAACAGGGGGCTTTATTTGAACACTGAAGCTTTCTTT CASSLNRGLYLNTEAFF
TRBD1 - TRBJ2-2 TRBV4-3 TGCGCCAGCAGCCTTACAGGGGCTAGGGAGCTGTTTTTT CASSLTGARELFF
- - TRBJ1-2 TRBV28 TGTGCCAGCAGTGCCCACAGGGCCGGGACTAACTATGGCTACACCTTC CASSAHRAGTNYGYTF
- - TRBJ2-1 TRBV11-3 TGTGCCAGCAGCCTGAAGAGGGCGGAATACAATGAGCAGTTCTTC CASSLKRAEYNEQFF
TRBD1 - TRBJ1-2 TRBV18 TGTGCCAGCTCACACGGACAGGGAACATACTATGGCTACACCTTC CASSHGQGTYYGYTF
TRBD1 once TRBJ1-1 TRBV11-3 TGTGCCAGCAGCCGAGACAGGGACACTGAAGCTTTCTTT CASSRDRDTEAFF
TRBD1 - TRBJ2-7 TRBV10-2 TGCGCCAGCAGGGACAGGACAGGGGCCTACGAGCAGTACTTC CASRDRTGAYEQYF
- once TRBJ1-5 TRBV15 TGTGCCACCAGCAGAGTTAAAGGGGCAGGGAGCCAGACGAGCAATCAGCCCCAGCATTTT CATSRVKGAGSQTSNQPQHF